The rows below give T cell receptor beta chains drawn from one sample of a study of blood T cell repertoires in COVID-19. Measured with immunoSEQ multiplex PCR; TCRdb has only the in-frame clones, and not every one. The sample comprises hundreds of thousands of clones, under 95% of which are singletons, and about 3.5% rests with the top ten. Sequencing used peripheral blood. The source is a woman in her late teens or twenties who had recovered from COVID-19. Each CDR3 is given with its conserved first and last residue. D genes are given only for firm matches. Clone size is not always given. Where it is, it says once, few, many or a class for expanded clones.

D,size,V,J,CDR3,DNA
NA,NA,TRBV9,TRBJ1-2,CASSGGVRSLSGYTF,TGTGCCAGCAGCGGGGGAGTCAGATCCCTTAGTGGCTACACTTTC
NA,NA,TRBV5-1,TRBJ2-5,CASSLATGGGAETQYF,TGCGCCAGCAGCTTGGCCACGGGGGGCGGGGCGGAGACCCAGTACTTC
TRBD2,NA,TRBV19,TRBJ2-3,CASSIELAGGLGTDTQYF,TGTGCCAGTAGTATAGAACTAGCGGGAGGACTTGGCACAGATACGCAGTATTTT
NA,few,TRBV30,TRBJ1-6,CAWSAGNSPLHF,TGTGCCTGGAGTGCAGGCAATTCACCCCTCCACTTT
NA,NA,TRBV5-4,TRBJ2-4,CASSFLGGKNIQYF,TGTGCCAGCAGCTTTCTGGGGGGCAAAAACATTCAGTACTTC
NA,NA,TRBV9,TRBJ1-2,CASSVSGQLNYGYTF,TGTGCCAGCAGCGTATCTGGACAGCTTAACTATGGCTACACCTTC
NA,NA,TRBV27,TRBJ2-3,CASSPILSRSTDTQYF,TGTGCCAGCAGTCCCATCCTAAGTCGAAGCACAGATACGCAGTATTTT
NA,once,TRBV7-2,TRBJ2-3,CASSSSLKGGTDTQYF,TGTGCCAGCAGCTCGTCCTTGAAGGGGGGCACAGATACGCAGTATTTT
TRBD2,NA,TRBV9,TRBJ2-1,CASTPSGRADEQFF,TGTGCCAGCACCCCCAGCGGGAGGGCCGATGAGCAGTTCTTC
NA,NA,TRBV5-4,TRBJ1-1,CASSPETDYTEAFF,TGTGCCAGCAGCCCGGAGACAGACTACACTGAAGCTTTCTTT
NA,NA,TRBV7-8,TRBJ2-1,CASSLGSGPEQFF,TGTGCCAGCAGCTTAGGGAGCGGTCCAGAGCAGTTCTTC
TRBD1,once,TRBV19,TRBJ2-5,CASSPRTGRETQYF,TGTGCCAGTAGTCCAAGGACAGGGCGGGAGACCCAGTACTTC
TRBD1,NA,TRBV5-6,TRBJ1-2,CASSADRGGPYGYTF,TGTGCCAGCAGCGCGGACAGGGGAGGACCCTATGGCTACACCTTC
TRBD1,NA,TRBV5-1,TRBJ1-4,CASSPETGAYEKLFF,TGCGCCAGCAGCCCCGAGACAGGGGCCTACGAAAAACTGTTTTTT
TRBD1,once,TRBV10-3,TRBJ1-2,CAISESTGGSGYTF,TGTGCCATCAGTGAGTCGACAGGGGGCTCGGGCTACACCTTC
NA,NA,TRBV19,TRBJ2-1,CASSISDGSYNEQFF,TGTGCCAGTAGTATCTCCGACGGGAGTTATAATGAGCAGTTCTTC
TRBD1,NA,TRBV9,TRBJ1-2,CASSSPGQGFGYTF,TGTGCCAGCAGCTCGCCGGGACAGGGCTTTGGCTACACCTTC
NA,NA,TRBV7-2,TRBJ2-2,CASSFISGNTGELFF,TGTGCCAGCAGCTTCATTAGCGGAAACACCGGGGAGCTGTTTTTT
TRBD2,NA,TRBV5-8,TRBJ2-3,CASSSGRATSTDTQYF,TGTGCCAGCAGCTCTGGGAGGGCCACTAGCACAGATACGCAGTATTTT
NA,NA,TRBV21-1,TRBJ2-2,CASSKSNRLADCTGELFF,TGTGCCAGCAGCAAAAGCAACCGGCTAGCGGACTGCACCGGGGAGCTGTTTTTT
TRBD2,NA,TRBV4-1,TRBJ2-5,CASSPVGALADQETQYF,TGCGCCAGCAGCCCGGTGGGGGCACTAGCGGATCAAGAGACCCAGTACTTC
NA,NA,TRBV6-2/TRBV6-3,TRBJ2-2,CASSYLASAGELFF,TGTGCCAGCAGTTATCTAGCTTCTGCCGGGGAGCTGTTTTTT
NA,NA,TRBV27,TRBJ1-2,CAPTKRISVSNYGYTF,TGTGCCCCCACCAAGAGGATTTCGGTATCTAACTATGGCTACACCTTC
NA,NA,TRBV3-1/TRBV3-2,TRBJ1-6,CASSLSGGNSPLHF,TGTGCCAGCAGCCTGAGCGGAGGGAATTCACCCCTCCACTTT
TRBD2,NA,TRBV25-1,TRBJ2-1,CASSEFFAGGPYNEQFF,TGTGCCAGCAGTGAATTTTTTGCGGGAGGACCCTACAATGAGCAGTTCTTC
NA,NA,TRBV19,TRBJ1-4,CAASRGAATNEKLFF,TGTGCCGCCAGCCGGGGGGCAGCAACTAATGAAAAACTGTTTTTT
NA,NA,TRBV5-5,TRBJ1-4,CASRERPGSDDEKLFF,TGTGCCAGCAGAGAACGGCCGGGGTCAGATGATGAAAAACTGTTTTTT
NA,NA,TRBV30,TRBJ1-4,CAWSVWGANEKLFF,TGTGCCTGGAGTGTGTGGGGAGCTAATGAAAAACTGTTTTTT
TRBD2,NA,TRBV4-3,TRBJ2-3,CASSQDRTSGIRTNTQYF,TGCGCCAGCAGCCAAGACAGGACTAGCGGGATACGCACGAATACGCAGTATTTT
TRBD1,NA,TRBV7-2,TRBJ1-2,CASSLARETGNNYGYTF,TGTGCCAGCAGCTTAGCTAGAGAGACAGGGAATAACTATGGCTACACCTTC
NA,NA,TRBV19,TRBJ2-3,CASSRCLGTDTQYF,TGTGCCAGTAGTAGATGTCTAGGCACAGATACGCAGTATTTT